Listed below are T cell receptor beta chains from one sample, sequenced in a study of T cells after yellow fever vaccination. Each CDR3 protein gets one entry after TCRdb re-called the 5' RACE reads with MiXCR. Among approximately 240,000 distinct CDR3 sequences listed, more than 3.5% were seen once. Sequencing was performed on PBMCs, taken 15 days after the yellow fever booster vaccination. The receptors were gathered from a man aged 18 to 30 who received the YFV17D yellow fever vaccine. Each CDR3 is given with its conserved first and last residue. A D gene is named only where the DNA matches it firmly. Clone sizes are given selectively: once, few, many, or a class where the clone is expanded.

CDR3 DNA: TGCGCCAGCAGCCAAGTTCGTGTAGGGTACCCCTATGGCTACACCTTC
CDR3 protein: CASSQVRVGYPYGYTF
clone size: many
D gene: .
J gene: TRBJ1-2
V gene: TRBV4-3

CDR3 DNA: TGCGCCAGCAGCTCTTTGAGGAACACTGAAGCTTTCTTT
CDR3 protein: CASSSLRNTEAFF
clone size: many
D gene: .
J gene: TRBJ1-1
V gene: TRBV5-1

CDR3 DNA: TGTGCCACCAGCAGATCCCCACCGGGACAGGGGGCCCATGGCTACACCTTC
CDR3 protein: CATSRSPPGQGAHGYTF
clone size: many
D gene: TRBD1
J gene: TRBJ1-2
V gene: TRBV15

CDR3 DNA: TGTGCCAGCAGCCCTGGGGTTGGCTACACCTTC
CDR3 protein: CASSPGVGYTF
clone size: many
D gene: .
J gene: TRBJ1-2
V gene: TRBV12-3/TRBV12-4

CDR3 DNA: TGTGCCACCAGTGATAATGACAGGGTGTCCGGGGAGCTGTTTTTT
CDR3 protein: CATSDNDRVSGELFF
clone size: many
D gene: TRBD1
J gene: TRBJ2-2
V gene: TRBV24-1

CDR3 DNA: TGTGCCAGCAGTAAGCAGGGAACCGACCTTGGAAACACCATATATTTT
CDR3 protein: CASSKQGTDLGNTIYF
clone size: many
D gene: .
J gene: TRBJ1-3
V gene: TRBV6-2/TRBV6-3

CDR3 DNA: TGTGCCAGCAGCTTGGGACAGGGGAGCGGGGCTTTCTTT
CDR3 protein: CASSLGQGSGAFF
clone size: few
D gene: TRBD1
J gene: TRBJ1-1
V gene: TRBV5-6

CDR3 DNA: TGCGCCAGCAGCTTGGGGACACTGAACACTGAAGCTTTCTTT
CDR3 protein: CASSLGTLNTEAFF
clone size: many
D gene: .
J gene: TRBJ1-1
V gene: TRBV5-1

CDR3 DNA: TGCGCCAGCAGCCAACGGACAGGGACGCCCTACGAGCAGTACTTC
CDR3 protein: CASSQRTGTPYEQYF
clone size: many
D gene: TRBD1
J gene: TRBJ2-7
V gene: TRBV4-1

CDR3 DNA: TGCGCCAGCAGCCAAGATTCTCTAGGCCCTACGCAGTATTTT
CDR3 protein: CASSQDSLGPTQYF
clone size: .
D gene: .
J gene: TRBJ2-3
V gene: TRBV4-3

CDR3 DNA: TGTGCCAGCAGGGAGGTCGTGAACACTGAAGCTTTCTTT
CDR3 protein: CASREVVNTEAFF
clone size: many
D gene: .
J gene: TRBJ1-1
V gene: TRBV7-9

CDR3 DNA: TGCGCCAGCAGCTTACTAGCGGGGGGACCTGAGCAGTTCTTC
CDR3 protein: CASSLLAGGPEQFF
clone size: many
D gene: TRBD2
J gene: TRBJ2-1
V gene: TRBV5-1

CDR3 DNA: TGTGCCACCAGCCAGTGGAATGAGCAGTTCTTC
CDR3 protein: CATSQWNEQFF
clone size: many
D gene: .
J gene: TRBJ2-1
V gene: TRBV24-1

CDR3 DNA: TGTGCCAGCAGCATCGCAGACAGGGGGGATCAGCCCCAGCATTTT
CDR3 protein: CASSIADRGDQPQHF
clone size: many
D gene: TRBD1
J gene: TRBJ1-5
V gene: TRBV12-3/TRBV12-4

CDR3 DNA: TGCAGTGCTAGTCCGGGACTAGCGGGGTCGGATACGCAGTATTTT
CDR3 protein: CSASPGLAGSDTQYF
clone size: many
D gene: TRBD2
J gene: TRBJ2-3
V gene: TRBV20-1

CDR3 DNA: TGCAGTGCTAGGGGTGGGACAGGGGATCAGCCCCAGCATTTT
CDR3 protein: CSARGGTGDQPQHF
clone size: many
D gene: TRBD1
J gene: TRBJ1-5
V gene: TRBV20-1

CDR3 DNA: TGTGCCAGCAGCCAGAACCGGGATTATCATGAGCAGTTCTTC
CDR3 protein: CASSQNRDYHEQFF
clone size: many
D gene: .
J gene: TRBJ2-1
V gene: TRBV7-2

CDR3 DNA: TGTGCCAGCAGCCCACAGGGACAGGGGGCAGGGGAGACCCAGTACTTC
CDR3 protein: CASSPQGQGAGETQYF
clone size: many
D gene: TRBD1
J gene: TRBJ2-5
V gene: TRBV7-2

CDR3 DNA: TGCGCCAGCAGCCAAACTCGAGACACAGATACGCAGTATTTT
CDR3 protein: CASSQTRDTDTQYF
clone size: many
D gene: .
J gene: TRBJ2-3
V gene: TRBV4-3